The entry below gives a single TCR beta chain sequence along with its context. CDR1 is LGHNA, CDR2 YSLEER, per germline. Unmatched junction bases numbered 8, after V lost 5 bases and J lost 6 bases. The CDR3 spans 14 residues. This record belongs to a study of cytomegalovirus exposure and HLA in healthy donors. The data were produced by immunoSEQ multiplex PCR, yet TCRdb's version contains in-frame clones alone and is incomplete. The sample has tens of thousands of clones, around 94% seen once. The chain links TRBV4-3 to TRBJ1-1; 8 positions agree with TRBD1. The receptor comes from a young woman in good health and CMV-seropositive. Source material: PBMCs. Here the CDR3 reads CASSDGQGYAEAFF. The CDR3 nucleotides are TGCGCCAGCAGCGACGGACAGGGATACGCTGAAGCTTTCTTT.